This T cell receptor (beta chain) was identified during a study of response to subunit inactivated influenza vaccine. Study conclusions and caveats: It was the authors' suggestion that each seasonal influenza vaccination recruits few new T cells.

TCRdb fed the RT-PCR reads into MiXCR, producing one record per CDR3 protein. The table records approximately 520,000 distinct CDR3 sequences, around 25% of them present only once. To note about this clonotype: Its specificity is not known.

Trimming took 3 bases from V and 0 from J; bases not matched to a gene: 8. CDR1 is LGHNA, CDR2 YSLEER, per germline. The CDR3 length is 17 residues. The chain recombines TRBV4-3 with TRBJ2-1; TRBD1 matches 7 bases. Sample: CD4+ T cells sorted from PBMCs, taken 5 days after vaccination. This receptor was taken from a man aged 50-59 years who received an inactivated influenza vaccine. CDR3 DNA: TGCGCCAGCAGCCAGAGGATACAGGGGAGCTCCTACAATGAGCAGTTCTTC. This sequence encodes CASSQRIQGSSYNEQFF.